This is a list of T cell receptor beta chains from one sample in a study of Ad26.COV2.S vaccination and SARS-CoV-2 variants. TCRdb's table, derived via immunoSEQ multiplex PCR, lists solely in-frame clones and lacks some. The top ten clones hold around 3.6% of a sample with hundreds of thousands of clones, around 90% of them seen once. The material sequenced was peripheral blood, taken in a trial of Ad26.COV2.S vaccine versus placebo. These receptors were collected from a person between 18 and 59 years old who received the Ad26.COV2.S COVID-19 vaccine or a placebo. The CDR3 runs from the conserved cysteine through the conserved F or W. Fields, in order: V gene, clone size, D gene, J gene, CDR3 DNA, CDR3 protein. A D gene is named only where the DNA matches it firmly. Clone sizes are given selectively: once, few, many, or a class where the clone is expanded.

>TRBV7-2|few|NA|TRBJ2-2
TGTGCCAGCAGCTTAGACCTTGGGGCCGTAAACACCGGGGAGCTGTTTTTT
CASSLDLGAVNTGELFF
>TRBV5-1|NA|TRBD1|TRBJ2-2
TGCGCCAGCAGCTTGGAAGGGGGCCGGTTGACCGGGGAGCTGTTTTTT
CASSLEGGRLTGELFF
>TRBV27|NA|NA|TRBJ1-5
TGTGCCAGCAGTTTTGGGTATAGCAATCAGCCCCAGCATTTT
CASSFGYSNQPQHF
>TRBV4-1|NA|TRBD1|TRBJ2-7
TGCGCCAGCAGCCAAGAAGTCTCGCCGGAGACAGGGACCTACGAGCAGTACTTC
CASSQEVSPETGTYEQYF
>TRBV12-3/TRBV12-4|once|NA|TRBJ1-2
TGTGCCAGCAGTTTGTTTACAGGGAACGGCTACACCTTC
CASSLFTGNGYTF
>TRBV5-1|NA|TRBD1|TRBJ1-2
TGCGCCAGCGGCCTGGGACAGGGTGATGGCTACACCTTC
CASGLGQGDGYTF
>TRBV27|NA|NA|TRBJ1-3
TGTGCCAGCAGTTTGAGCCCTGGAAACACCATATATTTT
CASSLSPGNTIYF
>TRBV25-1|NA|TRBD1|TRBJ1-2
TGTGCCAGCAGTGAGTGGGACAGGGGTGGAGGCTACACCTTC
CASSEWDRGGGYTF
>TRBV7-9|NA|NA|TRBJ2-7
TGTGCCATCTCGAACCGGGTTCCAGGACAGCTCTACGAGCAGTACTTC
CAISNRVPGQLYEQYF
>TRBV24-1|NA|NA|TRBJ2-6
TGTGCCACCAGTGATTTGTATCCAGACATTCGCTCTGGGGCCAACGTCCTGACTTTC
CATSDLYPDIRSGANVLTF
>TRBV9|NA|NA|TRBJ1-2
TGTGCCAGCGGCGGGAGGAATGGCTACACCTTC
CASGGRNGYTF
>TRBV2|NA|TRBD2|TRBJ2-5
TGTGGCGACCAGGGGCTAGCGGGGGGGCCTGGAGAGACCCAGTACTTC
CGDQGLAGGPGETQYF
>TRBV29-1|NA|NA|TRBJ2-7
TGCAGCGGCCGGGGCCAACTTAAGGGGGACGAGCAGTACTTC
CSGRGQLKGDEQYF
>TRBV5-5|NA|NA|TRBJ1-2
TGTGCCAGCAGCTATTCAACGACAGCCAACTATGGCTACACCTTC
CASSYSTTANYGYTF
>TRBV20-1|NA|NA|TRBJ2-2
TGCAGTGCTAGTGGCGAGACCACCGGGGAGCTGTTTTTT
CSASGETTGELFF
>TRBV7-9|NA|NA|TRBJ2-3
TGTGCCAGCAGCTTTCCGGGACAAAGCACAGATACGCAGTATTTT
CASSFPGQSTDTQYF
>TRBV29-1|NA|NA|TRBJ2-1
TGCAGCGTTGAACGGGGGTCTGAGCAGTTCTTC
CSVERGSEQFF
>TRBV5-1|NA|NA|TRBJ1-3
TGCGCCAGCAGCTTGACCAACTCTGGAAACACCATATATTTT
CASSLTNSGNTIYF
>TRBV29-1|NA|NA|TRBJ1-2
TGCAGCGGACGGACAGTCTATGGCTACACCTTC
CSGRTVYGYTF
>TRBV29-1|NA|TRBD1|TRBJ1-5
TGCAGCGTGGGGGACAGGGGAAATCAGCCCCAGCATTTT
CSVGDRGNQPQHF
>TRBV7-9|NA|TRBD1|TRBJ1-4
TGTGCCAGCAGCACCCGACAGGGGTTAAATGAAAAACTGTTTTTT
CASSTRQGLNEKLFF
>TRBV7-7|NA|NA|TRBJ2-2
TGTGCTAGCAGCTCAAGGGGAGGGGGCGCCGGGGAGCTGTTTTTT
CASSSRGGGAGELFF
>TRBV5-4|NA|TRBD2|TRBJ2-1
TGTGCCAGCAGCTCCCGGGGGGGTCCCTACAATGAGCAGTTCTTC
CASSSRGGPYNEQFF
>TRBV15|NA|NA|TRBJ1-5
TGTGCCACCAGCTCGCGAACCACAAGTTTTGATCAGCCCCAGCATTTT
CATSSRTTSFDQPQHF
>TRBV21-1|NA|NA|TRBJ1-3
TGTGCCAGCAGCTCGACCGACCACAGGGGAATGGGGGCTGGAAACACCATATATTTT
CASSSTDHRGMGAGNTIYF
>TRBV4-1|NA|NA|TRBJ1-1
TGCGCCAGCAGCCAAGAGATGCGGGGTACCGCTGAAGCTTTCTTT
CASSQEMRGTAEAFF
>TRBV18|NA|NA|TRBJ2-2
TGTGCCAGCTCACCGCCGTTGGGCACCGGGGAGCTGTTTTTT
CASSPPLGTGELFF
>TRBV5-1|NA|NA|TRBJ1-1
TGCGCCAGCAGCTTGTTTACAGAGACTGAAGCTTTCTTT
CASSLFTETEAFF
>TRBV9|once|NA|TRBJ1-2
TGTGCCAGCAGCGGGGATCGGGACCTCTATGGCTACACCTTC
CASSGDRDLYGYTF
>TRBV11-2|NA|TRBD1|TRBJ1-6
TGTGCCAGCAGCCCTGAGGGACAGGCATCACCCCTCCACTTT
CASSPEGQASPLHF
>TRBV18|NA|TRBD1|TRBJ1-2
TGTGCCAGCTCCCTCGACAGGGGAGATAGCTATGGCTACACCTTC
CASSLDRGDSYGYTF
>TRBV6-1|NA|NA|TRBJ2-3
TGTGCCAGCAGTGAAAGGTTAAGCACAGATACGCAGTATTTT
CASSERLSTDTQYF
>TRBV29-1|few|TRBD1|TRBJ2-3
TGCAGCGTTGGGCGACAGGGGGCAGATACGCAGTATTTT
CSVGRQGADTQYF
>TRBV7-8|once|NA|TRBJ2-7
TGTGCCAGTGGGGCCAGGGACTACGAGCAGTACTTC
CASGARDYEQYF
>TRBV6-2/TRBV6-3|NA|NA|TRBJ1-2
TGTGCCAGCAGTCCCGCCGTTTCTTCGCTTGGCTACACCTTC
CASSPAVSSLGYTF
>TRBV19|NA|NA|TRBJ1-5
TGTGCCAGTAGGACAAAGACAGGTACCAATCAGCCCCAGCATTTT
CASRTKTGTNQPQHF
>TRBV4-1|NA|NA|TRBJ2-1
TGCGCCAGCAGCCAATTCAGCCGAGACAGAGTTTACAATGAGCAGTTCTTC
CASSQFSRDRVYNEQFF
>TRBV7-6|NA|NA|TRBJ2-1
TGTGCCAGCAGCCCGGAGGGGAATGAGCAGTTCTTC
CASSPEGNEQFF
>TRBV6-5|NA|NA|TRBJ1-6
TGTGCCAGCAGTTACCAAACAGGGCGGAATTCACCCCTCCACTTT
CASSYQTGRNSPLHF
>TRBV5-1|NA|NA|TRBJ2-1
TGCGCCAGCAGCCGAATAGAAAACAATGAGCAGTTCTTC
CASSRIENNEQFF
>TRBV9|NA|NA|TRBJ2-3
TGTGCCAGCAGCTCTCCCGGTATGGGGCTCACAGATACGCAGTATTTT
CASSSPGMGLTDTQYF
>TRBV5-5|NA|NA|TRBJ1-1
TGTGCCAGCACGGGGATTTCTGAAGCTTTCTTT
CASTGISEAFF
>TRBV9|NA|NA|TRBJ2-3
TGTGCCAGCAGCGTAGAGTACAGCCATAGCACAGATACGCAGTATTTT
CASSVEYSHSTDTQYF
>TRBV9|NA|NA|TRBJ2-7
TGTGCCAGCAGCGTTTTGGGGCGTTACTCCTACGAGCAGTACTTC
CASSVLGRYSYEQYF
>TRBV7-9|NA|TRBD1|TRBJ2-5
TGTGCCAGCAGCTCCCAGACAGGGGTTGTCGAGACCCAGTACTTC
CASSSQTGVVETQYF
>TRBV7-9|NA|NA|TRBJ1-2
TGTGCCAGCAGCTCCCGACAAGCTAACTATGGCTACACCTTC
CASSSRQANYGYTF